A single sample is the source of the 6 T cell receptor beta chains below, sequenced in a study of cytomegalovirus exposure and HLA in healthy donors. The PCR ran on 60 Vbeta and 13 Jbeta primers. Measured with immunoSEQ multiplex PCR; TCRdb has only the in-frame clones, and not every one. The table includes 100,000 or so clones, 70% to 80% detected once. The sequencing input was PBMCs. The receptors were sampled from a middle-aged man in good health and CMV-seropositive.

The CDR3 DNA sequence: TGCAGTCCCTATAGTAGTAATGAGCAGTTCTTC. It is translated as CSPYSSNEQFF. The rearrangement joins TRBV20-1 to TRBJ2-1; D unclear. The CDR3 length is 11 residues. V was shortened by 8 bases and J by 7 bases, with 12 bases between the two germline ends. Germline CDR1 DFQATT, CDR2 SNEGSKA (reference sequence).

Comments on this clone: The sample carries other DNA sequences with the same CDR3. CDR3 amino acids: CASSLFRNTEAFF. The CDR3 DNA sequence: TGTGCCAGCAGTTTATTTCGGAACACTGAAGCTTTCTTT. The chain recombines TRBV27 with TRBJ1-1; D ambiguous. Trimming cost V 1 base and J 1 base, with 4 bases left between them. The CDR3 runs 13 residues. Germline values: CDR1 MNHEY, CDR2 SMNVEV (reference sequence).

The chain uses TRBV13 and TRBJ2-7, with 10 bases fitting TRBD2. There are 18 residues in the CDR3. The germline V gene has CDR1 PRHDT and CDR2 FYEKMQ (reference sequence). V lost 5 bases, J lost 0 bases, and 13 bases stayed unmatched. CDR3 loop: CASSLGVAGGWSSYEQYF. CDR3 DNA sequence: TGTGCCAGCAGCCTGGGGGTAGCGGGGGGCTGGAGCTCCTACGAGCAGTACTTC.

The CDR3 sequence is CASGAESGTEAFF. CDR3 nucleotide sequence: TGTGCTAGTGGAGCGGAGAGCGGCACTGAAGCTTTCTTT. This chain joins TRBV12-5 and TRBJ1-1; D call uncertain. V lost 6 bases and J lost 4, with 12 bases in between. CDR3 length: 13 residues. CDR1 and CDR2 (germline): LGHNT, FRNRAP.

This sequence joins TRBV6-1 and TRBJ1-1, with D possibly TRBD1 on 6 matching bases. The ends were cut back, 2 bases at V and 8 bases at J, with 6 bases in the middle. Germline V gene sequence: CDR1 MNHNS, CDR2 SASEGT. This CDR3 has 11 residues. The CDR3 sequence is CASSETGEAFF. Written as DNA, the CDR3 is TGTGCCAGCAGTGAAACAGGGGAAGCTTTCTTT.

This sequence joins TRBV4-1 and TRBJ1-1; TRBD1 matches at 9 bases. Per the germline V gene, CDR1 is MGHRA and CDR2 is YSYEKL. The CDR3 covers 17 residues. V dropped 4 bases and J dropped 4; count of bases not matched to a gene: 13. The CDR3 DNA is TGCGCCAGCAGCCCACACTGGGGACAGGGTGTCGCCACTGAAGCTTTCTTT. Translation gives CASSPHWGQGVATEAFF.